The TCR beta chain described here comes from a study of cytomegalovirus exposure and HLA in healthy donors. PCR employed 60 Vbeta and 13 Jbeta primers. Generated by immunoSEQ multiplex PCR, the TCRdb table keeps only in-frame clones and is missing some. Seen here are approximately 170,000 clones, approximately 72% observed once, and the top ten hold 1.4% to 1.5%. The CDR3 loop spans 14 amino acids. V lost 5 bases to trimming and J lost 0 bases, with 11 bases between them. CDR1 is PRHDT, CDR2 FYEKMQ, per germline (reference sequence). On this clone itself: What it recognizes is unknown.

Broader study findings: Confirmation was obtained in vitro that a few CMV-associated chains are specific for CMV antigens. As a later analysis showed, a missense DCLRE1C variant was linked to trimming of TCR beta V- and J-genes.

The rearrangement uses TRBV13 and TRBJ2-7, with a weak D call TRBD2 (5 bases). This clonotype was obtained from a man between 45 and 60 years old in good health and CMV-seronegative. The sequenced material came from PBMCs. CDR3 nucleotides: TGTGCCAGCAGCCTTCCAGGAGGCTCCTACGAGCAGTACTTC. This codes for CASSLPGGSYEQYF. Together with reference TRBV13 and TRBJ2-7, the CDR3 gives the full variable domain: AAGVIQSPRHLIKEKRETATLKCYPIPRHDTVYWYQQGPGQDPQFLISFYEKMQSDKGSIPDRFSAQQFSDYHSELNMSSLELGDSALYFCASSLPGGSYEQYFGPGTRLTVT.